This T cell receptor beta chain was sequenced in a study of molecular identifiers for immune sequencing clone quantification. Whole-study results and caveats: Spiked-in Jurkat TCR RNA corresponding to one cell was reported as detectable against about 1 million naive cells.

Libraries for naive CD8 T cells, which were made from roughly 21,000 to 960,000 sorted cells, drew on 10%, 30% or 50% of the RNA. The CDR3 extends over 13 amino acids. Per the germline V gene, CDR1 is MGHRA and CDR2 is YSYEKL. Details on this clonotype: Its cognate antigen is unknown. This may be a read error: a much more frequent sequence differs by one nucleotide.

TCRdb re-analysed the PCR reads in MiXCR, keeping a single row per CDR3 protein. This sample has more than 550,000 distinct CDR3 sequences, with about 25% found just once. The receptor was isolated from a human donor in good health. Some libraries in this study had Jurkat cell RNA spiked in. The chain employs TRBV4-1 and TRBJ1-1; 9 positions match TRBD1. The sequencing sample was made of naive CD8+ T cells from blood, with Jurkat cell RNA spiked in. Subset indicated: FACS-sorted CD8+CD4-CCR7+CD45RA+ naive T cells. CDR3 bases: TGCGCCAGCAGCCAGGACAGGGGTTCTGAAGCTCTCTTT. Its translation: CASSQDRGSEALF.